This entry describes one TCR beta chain. The data were obtained in a study of shared clonotypes between healthy human individuals. Terminally differentiated effector memory CD45RA+ cells were excluded by CCR7 positive selection of CD45RO-negative cells. TCRdb keeps only in-frame clones here, not all; method: immunoSEQ multiplex PCR. Of roughly 1,800,000 clones listed, roughly 94% are singletons. This TCR was sampled from a man between 18 and 29 years old in good health. Material: naive CD8+ T cells sorted from blood.

In DNA, the CDR3 is TGCAGCGTCTCCCCCGGGCTGGACACTGAAGCTTTCTTT. This translates into CSVSPGLDTEAFF. The chain employs TRBV29-1 and TRBJ1-1; D gene ambiguous. The CDR3 is 13 residues long. Germline CDR1 reads SQVTM; CDR2 reads ANQGSEA. The V end was cut by 6 bases, the J end by 3 bases, with 14 bases between.